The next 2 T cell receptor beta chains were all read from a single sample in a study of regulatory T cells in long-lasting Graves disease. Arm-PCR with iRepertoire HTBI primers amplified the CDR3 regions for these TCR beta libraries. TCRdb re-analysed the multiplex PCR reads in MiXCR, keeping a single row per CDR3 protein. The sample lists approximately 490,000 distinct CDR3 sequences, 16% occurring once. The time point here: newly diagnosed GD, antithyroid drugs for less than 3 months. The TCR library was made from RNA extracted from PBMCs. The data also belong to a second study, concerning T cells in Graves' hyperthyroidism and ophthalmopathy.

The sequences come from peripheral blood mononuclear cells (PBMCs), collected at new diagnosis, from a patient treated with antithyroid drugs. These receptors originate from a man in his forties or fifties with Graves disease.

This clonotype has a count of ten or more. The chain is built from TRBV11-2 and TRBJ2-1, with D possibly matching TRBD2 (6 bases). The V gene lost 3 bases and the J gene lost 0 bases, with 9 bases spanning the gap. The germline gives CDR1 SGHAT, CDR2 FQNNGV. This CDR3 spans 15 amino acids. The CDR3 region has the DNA TGTGCCAGCAGCTTCCTGGGGGGCTCCTACAATGAGCAGTTCTTC. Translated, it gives CASSFLGGSYNEQFF.

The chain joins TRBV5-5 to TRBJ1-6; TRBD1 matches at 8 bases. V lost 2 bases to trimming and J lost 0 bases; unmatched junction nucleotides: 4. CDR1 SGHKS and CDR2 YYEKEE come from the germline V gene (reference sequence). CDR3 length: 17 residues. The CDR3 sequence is CASSFDRGLSYNSPLHF. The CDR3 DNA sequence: TGTGCCAGCAGCTTTGACAGGGGTCTCTCCTATAATTCACCCCTCCACTTT.